This note documents a single T cell receptor (beta chain) sequence. The data are from a study of T-cell memory formation after mild COVID-19. Germline V gene data show CDR1 as SGHDT and CDR2 as YYEEEE. V lost 0 bases to trimming and J lost 4 bases, with 7 bases between them. The CDR3 contains 13 residues. One entry per CDR3 protein, called by TCRdb with MiXCR from the 5' RACE reads. The data hold about 350,000 distinct CDR3 sequences, with roughly 13% observed a single time. Sequencing used PBMCs or a T cell subset sorted from them (not recorded which). This receptor was obtained from a man younger than 30 who had mild COVID-19 (a few samples of this study predate the infection). Cell type and time point are not known. The chain uses TRBV5-6 and TRBJ2-5, with no clear D. CDR3 nucleotide sequence: TGTGCCAGCAGCTTGGGGGCCTTAGAGACCCAGTACTTC. Protein: CASSLGALETQYF.